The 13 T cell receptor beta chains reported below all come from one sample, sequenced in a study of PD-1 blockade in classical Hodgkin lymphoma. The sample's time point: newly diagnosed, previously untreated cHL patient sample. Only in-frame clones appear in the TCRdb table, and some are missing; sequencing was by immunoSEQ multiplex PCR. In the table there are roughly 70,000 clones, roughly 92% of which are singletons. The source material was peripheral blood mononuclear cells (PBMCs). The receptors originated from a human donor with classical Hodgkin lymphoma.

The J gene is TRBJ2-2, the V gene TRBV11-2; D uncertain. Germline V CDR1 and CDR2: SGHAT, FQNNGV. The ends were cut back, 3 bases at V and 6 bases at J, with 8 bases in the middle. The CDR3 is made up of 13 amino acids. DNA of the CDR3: TGTGCCAGCAGCTTTTGGGTGGCCGGGGAGCTGTTTTTT. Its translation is CASSFWVAGELFF. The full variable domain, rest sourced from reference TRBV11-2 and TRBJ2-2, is EAGVAQSPRYKIIEKRQSVAFWCNPISGHATLYWYQQILGQGPKLLIQFQNNGVVDDSQLPKDRFSAERLKGVDSTLKIQPAKLEDSAVYLCASSFWVAGELFFGEGSRLTVL.

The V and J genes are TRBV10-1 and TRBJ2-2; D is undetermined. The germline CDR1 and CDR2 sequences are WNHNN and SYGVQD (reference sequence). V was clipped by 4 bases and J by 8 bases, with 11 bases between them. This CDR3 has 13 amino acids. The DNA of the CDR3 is TGCGCCAGCAGTGTCGTGTCAGGAGGGGAGCTGTTTTTT. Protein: CASSVVSGGELFF.

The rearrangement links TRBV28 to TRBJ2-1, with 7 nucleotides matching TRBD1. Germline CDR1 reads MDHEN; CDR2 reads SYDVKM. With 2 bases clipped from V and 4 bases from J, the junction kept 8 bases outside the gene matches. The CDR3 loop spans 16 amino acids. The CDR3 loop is CASSLDSGTDYNEQFF. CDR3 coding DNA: TGTGCCAGCAGTTTAGACTCCGGGACAGATTACAATGAGCAGTTCTTC.

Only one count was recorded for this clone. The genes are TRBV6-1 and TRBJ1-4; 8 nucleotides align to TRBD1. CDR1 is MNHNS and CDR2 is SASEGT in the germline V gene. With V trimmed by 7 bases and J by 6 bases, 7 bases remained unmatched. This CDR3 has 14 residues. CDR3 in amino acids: CASTPGTGDEKLFF. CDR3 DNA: TGTGCCAGCACCCCCGGGACAGGTGATGAAAAACTGTTTTTT.

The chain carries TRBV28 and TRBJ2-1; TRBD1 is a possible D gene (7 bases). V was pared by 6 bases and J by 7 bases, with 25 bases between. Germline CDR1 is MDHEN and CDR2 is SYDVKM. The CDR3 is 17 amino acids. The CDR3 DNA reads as TGTGCCAGCAGCCCTACCGAGACTAGGACAGGAACGAATGAGCAGTTCTTC. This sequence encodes CASSPTETRTGTNEQFF.

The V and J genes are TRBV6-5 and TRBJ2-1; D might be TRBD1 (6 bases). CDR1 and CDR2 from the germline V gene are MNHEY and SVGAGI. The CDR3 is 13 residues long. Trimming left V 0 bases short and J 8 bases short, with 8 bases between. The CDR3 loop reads CASSYSEGDEQFF. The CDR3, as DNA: TGTGCCAGCAGTTACTCCGAGGGGGATGAGCAGTTCTTC.

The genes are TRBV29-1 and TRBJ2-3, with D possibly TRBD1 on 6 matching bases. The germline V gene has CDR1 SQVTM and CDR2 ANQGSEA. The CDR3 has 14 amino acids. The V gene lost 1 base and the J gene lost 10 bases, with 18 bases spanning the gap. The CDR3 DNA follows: TGCAGCGTTGAAGGCGCCAGGGGTGAAAGGGCGCAGTATTTT. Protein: CSVEGARGERAQYF.

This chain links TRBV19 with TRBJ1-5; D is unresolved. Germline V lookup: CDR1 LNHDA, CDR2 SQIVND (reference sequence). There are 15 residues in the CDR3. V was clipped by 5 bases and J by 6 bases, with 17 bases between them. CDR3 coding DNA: TGTGCCAGTAGTGAGTATGGCCTCTTGGGTCAGCCCCAGCATTTT. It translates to CASSEYGLLGQPQHF.

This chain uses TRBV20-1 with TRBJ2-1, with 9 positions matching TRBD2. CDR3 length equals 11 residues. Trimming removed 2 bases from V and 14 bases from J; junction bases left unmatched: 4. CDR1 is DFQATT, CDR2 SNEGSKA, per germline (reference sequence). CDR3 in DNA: TGCAGTGCTAGACTAGCGGGAAGGGAGTTCTTC. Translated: CSARLAGREFF.

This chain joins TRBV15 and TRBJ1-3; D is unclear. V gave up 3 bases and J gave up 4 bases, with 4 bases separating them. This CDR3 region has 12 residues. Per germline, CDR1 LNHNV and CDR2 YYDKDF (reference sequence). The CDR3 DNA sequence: TGTGCCACCAGCAGTCTAGGAAACACCATATATTTT. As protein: CATSSLGNTIYF.

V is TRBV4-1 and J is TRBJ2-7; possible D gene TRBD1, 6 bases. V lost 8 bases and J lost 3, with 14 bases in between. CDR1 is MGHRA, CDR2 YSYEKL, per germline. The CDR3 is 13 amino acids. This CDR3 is CASSRDTYYEQYF. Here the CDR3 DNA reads TGCGCCAGCTCCCGGGACACATACTACGAGCAGTACTTC.

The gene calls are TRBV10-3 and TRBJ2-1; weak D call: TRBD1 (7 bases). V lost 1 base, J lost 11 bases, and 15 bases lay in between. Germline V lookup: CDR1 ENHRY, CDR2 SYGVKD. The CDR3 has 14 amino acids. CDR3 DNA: TGTGCCATCAGTGAGTGGAGGGGACAGACCCAGCAGTTCTTC. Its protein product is CAISEWRGQTQQFF.

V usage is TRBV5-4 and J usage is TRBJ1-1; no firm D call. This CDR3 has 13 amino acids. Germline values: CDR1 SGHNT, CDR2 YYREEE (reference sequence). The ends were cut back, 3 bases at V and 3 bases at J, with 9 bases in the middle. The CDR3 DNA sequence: TGTGCCAGCAGCTGGCTGGGAGACACTGAAGCTTTCTTT. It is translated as CASSWLGDTEAFF.